The 5 T cell receptor beta chains below were found in one sample sequenced in a study of cytomegalovirus exposure and HLA in healthy donors. Primers included in the PCR were 60 Vbeta and 13 Jbeta primers. The table came from immunoSEQ multiplex PCR; TCRdb's copy has only in-frame clones and leaves some out. Of over 150,000 clones listed, around 74% are singletons. Sequencing was carried out using PBMCs. The receptors derive from a girl aged 5-17 years in good health and CMV-seropositive.

This rearrangement joins TRBV7-8 to TRBJ1-1; 7 nucleotides match TRBD1. Germline lookup yields CDR1 SGHVS and CDR2 FQNEAQ. V lost 6 bases and J lost 3; bases outside the gene matches: 4. The CDR3 consists of 13 residues. As DNA, the CDR3 is TGTGCCAGCAGTAAAGACAGGGACACTGAAGCTTTCTTT. As protein: CASSKDRDTEAFF.

The chain carries TRBV11-3 and TRBJ2-1, with 7 bases fitting TRBD2. The V gene's germline CDR1 is SGHNT and CDR2 YENEEA. This CDR3 has 15 residues. V lost 1 base and J lost 10; bases outside the gene matches: 10. CDR3 DNA sequence: TGTGCCAGCAGCTTAGTACTAGCGACGCCCGCCGAGCAGTTCTTC. Its translation: CASSLVLATPAEQFF.

V is TRBV7-2 and J is TRBJ1-1; D may be TRBD1 (6 bases). Germline V lookup: CDR1 SGHTA, CDR2 FQGNSA. V was shortened by 4 bases and J by 1 base, with 7 bases between the two germline ends. This CDR3 is built from 13 residues. The DNA for the CDR3 is TGTGCCAGCAGCTGGGGACAGAACACTGAAGCTTTCTTT. Its translation: CASSWGQNTEAFF.

The chain joins TRBV5-4 to TRBJ2-7; weak D call: TRBD2 (6 bases). The length of the CDR3 is 16 residues. V lost 3 bases and J lost 7, with 23 bases in between. Germline loops: CDR1 SGHNT, CDR2 YYREEE (reference sequence). The CDR3 spells CASSSGTPLYYGEQYF. In nucleotides, the CDR3 is TGTGCCAGCAGCTCCGGGACTCCCCTCTATTATGGGGAGCAGTACTTC.

This clone was picked up a small number of times. The V gene is TRBV11-3, the J gene TRBJ2-7; 7 bases agree with TRBD1. This CDR3 is built from 15 residues. With V trimmed by 1 base and J by 0 bases, 3 bases remained unmatched. The V gene's germline CDR1 is SGHNT and CDR2 YENEEA. The CDR3 sequence: CASSLVGQSSYEQYF. The CDR3 DNA follows: TGTGCCAGCAGCTTAGTGGGACAGAGCTCCTACGAGCAGTACTTC.